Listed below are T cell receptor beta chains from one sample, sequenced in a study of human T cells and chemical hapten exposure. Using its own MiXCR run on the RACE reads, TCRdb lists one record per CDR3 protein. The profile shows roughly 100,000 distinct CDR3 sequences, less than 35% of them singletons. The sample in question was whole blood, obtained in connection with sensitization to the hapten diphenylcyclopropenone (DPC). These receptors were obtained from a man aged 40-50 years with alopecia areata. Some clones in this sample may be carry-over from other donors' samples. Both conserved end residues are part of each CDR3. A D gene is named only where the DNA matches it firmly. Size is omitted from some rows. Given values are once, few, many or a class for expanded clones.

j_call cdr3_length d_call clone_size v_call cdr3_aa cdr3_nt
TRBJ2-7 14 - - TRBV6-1 CASSERGRGYEQYF TGTGCCAGCAGTGAACGGGGGCGGGGGTACGAGCAGTACTTC
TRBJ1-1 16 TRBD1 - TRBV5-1 CASSPRGGIRNTEAFF TGCGCCAGCAGCCCCCGAGGGGGCATACGGAACACTGAAGCTTTCTTT
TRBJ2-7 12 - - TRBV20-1 CSATGRDYEQYF TGCAGTGCTACTGGCCGAGACTACGAGCAGTACTTC
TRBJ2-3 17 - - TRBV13 CASSLSQQLLHTDTQYF TGTGCCAGCAGCTTATCTCAACAGCTCCTACACACAGATACGCAGTATTTT
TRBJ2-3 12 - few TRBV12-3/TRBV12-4 CASSQEWDTQYF TGTGCCAGCAGTCAGGAGTGGGATACGCAGTATTTT
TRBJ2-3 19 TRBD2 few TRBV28 CASSLFSSGKPDSTDTQYF TGTGCCAGCAGTTTATTCTCTAGCGGTAAACCAGATAGCACAGATACGCAGTATTTT
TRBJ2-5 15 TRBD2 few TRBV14 CASSRTSGSLETQYF TGTGCCAGCAGCCGGACTAGCGGGAGTTTAGAGACCCAGTACTTC
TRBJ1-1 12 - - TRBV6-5 CASSYGRTEAFF TGTGCCAGCAGTTACGGGCGGACTGAAGCTTTCTTT
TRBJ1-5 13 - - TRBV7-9 CASSLNIHQPQHF TGTGCCAGCAGCTTAAATATCCACCAGCCCCAGCATTTT
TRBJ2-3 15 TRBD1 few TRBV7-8 CASSFDRVYTDTQYF TGTGCCAGCAGCTTTGACAGGGTATACACAGATACGCAGTATTTT
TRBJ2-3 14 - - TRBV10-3 CAISGSECWDTQYF TGTGCCATCAGTGGATCTGAATGCTGGGATACGCAGTATTTT
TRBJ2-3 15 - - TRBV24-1 CATSDPRDITDTQYF TGTGCCACCAGTGATCCGAGGGACATCACAGATACGCAGTATTTT
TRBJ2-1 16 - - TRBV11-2 CASRTVSRSFHNEQFF TGTGCCAGCAGAACGGTCAGCCGTAGTTTCCACAATGAGCAGTTCTTC
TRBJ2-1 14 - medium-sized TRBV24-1 CATSAVATNNEQFF TGTGCCACCAGTGCGGTAGCGACAAACAATGAGCAGTTCTTC
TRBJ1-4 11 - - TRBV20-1 CSVSDNEKLFF TGCAGTGTATCAGATAATGAAAAACTGTTTTTT
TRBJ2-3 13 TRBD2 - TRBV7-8 CASSSGRVDTQYF TGTGCCAGCAGCTCCGGGAGGGTTGATACGCAGTATTTT
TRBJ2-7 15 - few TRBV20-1 CSAPGGRGSSYEQYF TGCAGTGCGCCTGGGGGGCGGGGGAGCTCCTACGAGCAGTACTTC
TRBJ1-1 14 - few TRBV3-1 CATSLGRGVAEAFF TGTGCCACCTCTTTAGGTAGGGGGGTCGCTGAAGCTTTCTTT
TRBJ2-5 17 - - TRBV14 CASSQGTAGGYQETQYF TGTGCCAGCAGCCAAGGAACCGCCGGGGGTTATCAAGAGACCCAGTACTTC
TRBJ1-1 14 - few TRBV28 CASSSFDGGTEAFF TGTGCCAGCAGCTCCTTCGACGGGGGCACTGAAGCTTTCTTT
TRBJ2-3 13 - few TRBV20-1 CSALRETGDTQYF TGCAGTGCTTTACGGGAAACGGGCGATACGCAGTATTTT
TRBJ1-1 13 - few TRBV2 CASSATGDIEAFF TGTGCCAGCAGCGCGACAGGTGATATTGAAGCTTTCTTT
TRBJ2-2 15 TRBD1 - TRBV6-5 CASSRGQGVIGELFF TGTGCCAGCAGTCGGGGACAGGGGGTCATCGGGGAGCTGTTTTTT
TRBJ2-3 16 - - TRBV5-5 CASSLKGGGFADTQYF TGTGCCAGCAGCTTGAAAGGCGGAGGGTTCGCAGATACGCAGTATTTT
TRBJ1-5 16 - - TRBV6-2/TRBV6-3 CASSYSLRAVNQPQHF TGTGCCAGCAGTTACTCTCTCAGGGCGGTCAATCAGCCCCAGCATTTT
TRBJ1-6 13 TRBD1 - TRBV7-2 CASSGTEYSPLHF TGTGCCAGCTCCGGGACAGAGTATTCACCCCTCCACTTT
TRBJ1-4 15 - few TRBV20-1 CSARPGRATNEKLFF TGCAGTGCTAGACCTGGACGGGCAACTAATGAAAAACTGTTTTTT
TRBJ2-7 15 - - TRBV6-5 CASRGEDSGSYEQYF TGTGCCAGCAGAGGGGAGGATAGCGGATCCTACGAGCAGTACTTC
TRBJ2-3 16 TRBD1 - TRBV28 CASSPLGTGFTDTQYF TGTGCCAGCAGTCCGCTAGGGACAGGATTCACAGATACGCAGTATTTT
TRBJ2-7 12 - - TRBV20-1 CSASVRQYEQYF TGCAGTGCTAGCGTCAGACAGTACGAGCAGTACTTC
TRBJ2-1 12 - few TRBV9 CASSVDQGEQFF TGTGCCAGCAGCGTAGATCAGGGGGAGCAGTTCTTC
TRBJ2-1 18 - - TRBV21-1 CASGRTGTSNYLNNEQFF TGTGCCAGTGGCCGGACAGGGACCTCCAACTACCTCAACAATGAGCAGTTCTTC
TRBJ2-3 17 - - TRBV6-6 CASNPTPGQGRTDTQYF TGTGCCAGCAACCCTACCCCAGGCCAGGGACGAACAGATACGCAGTATTTT
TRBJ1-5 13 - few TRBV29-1 CSVARDTNQPQHF TGCAGCGTTGCCCGGGATACCAATCAGCCCCAGCATTTT
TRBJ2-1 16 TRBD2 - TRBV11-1 CASSSPGLAGQNEQFF TGTGCCAGCAGCTCACCGGGACTAGCGGGACAGAATGAGCAGTTCTTC
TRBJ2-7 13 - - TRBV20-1 CSARVPSTYEQYF TGCAGTGCTCGCGTCCCCTCGACCTACGAGCAGTACTTC
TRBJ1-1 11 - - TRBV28 CASSLRGEAFF TGTGCCAGCAGTTTACGGGGAGAAGCTTTCTTT
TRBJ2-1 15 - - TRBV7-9 CASSVRAETYNEQFF TGTGCCAGCAGCGTCCGAGCGGAGACCTACAATGAGCAGTTCTTC
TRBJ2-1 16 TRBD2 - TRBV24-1 CATSDLQLAGTNEQFF TGTGCCACCAGTGATTTGCAACTAGCGGGAACCAATGAGCAGTTCTTC
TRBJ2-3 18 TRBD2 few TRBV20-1 CSARQGLAGGEGTDTQYF TGCAGTGCTAGACAAGGACTAGCGGGAGGGGAAGGCACAGATACGCAGTATTTT
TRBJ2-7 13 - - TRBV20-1 CSGGGTSVYEQYF TGCAGTGGTGGAGGGACCTCGGTCTACGAGCAGTACTTC